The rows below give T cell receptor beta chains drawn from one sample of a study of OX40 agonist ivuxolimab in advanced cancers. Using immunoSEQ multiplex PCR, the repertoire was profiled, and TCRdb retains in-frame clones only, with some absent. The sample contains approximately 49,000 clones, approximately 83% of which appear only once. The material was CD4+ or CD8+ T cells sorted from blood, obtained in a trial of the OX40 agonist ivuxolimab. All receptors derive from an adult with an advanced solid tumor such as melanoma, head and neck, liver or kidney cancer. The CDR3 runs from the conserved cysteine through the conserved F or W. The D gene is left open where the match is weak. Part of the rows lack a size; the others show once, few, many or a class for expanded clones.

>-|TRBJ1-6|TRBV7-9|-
CASSSPQLPLHF
TGTGCCAGCAGCTCGCCACAACTACCCCTCCACTTT
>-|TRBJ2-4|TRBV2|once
CASKADMGNIQYF
TGTGCCAGCAAGGCTGATATGGGAAACATTCAGTACTTC
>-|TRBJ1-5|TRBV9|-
CASSALPQGQPQHF
TGTGCCAGCAGCGCCCTCCCTCAGGGACAGCCCCAGCATTTT
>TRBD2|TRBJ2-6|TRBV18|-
CASSHGGYSGANVLTF
TGTGCCAGCTCACACGGGGGGTACTCTGGGGCCAACGTCCTGACTTTC
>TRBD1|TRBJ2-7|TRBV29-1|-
CSVEPGQGNEQYF
TGCAGCGTTGAACCGGGACAGGGGAACGAGCAGTACTTC
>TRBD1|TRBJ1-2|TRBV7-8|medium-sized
CASSQLGTGDGYTF
TGTGCCAGCAGCCAATTAGGGACAGGGGATGGCTACACCTTC
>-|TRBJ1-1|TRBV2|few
CASRPLRNTEAFF
TGTGCCAGCAGGCCGCTGAGGAACACTGAAGCTTTCTTT
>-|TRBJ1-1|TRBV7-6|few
CASSLAGRTEAFF
TGTGCCAGCAGCTTAGCAGGCAGGACTGAAGCTTTCTTT
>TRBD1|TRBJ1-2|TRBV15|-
CATSPSDRGGNYGYTF
TGTGCCACCAGCCCCTCGGACAGGGGAGGAAACTATGGCTACACCTTC
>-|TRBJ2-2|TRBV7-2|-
CASSSNRYTGELFF
TGTGCCAGCAGCTCCAATAGGTACACCGGGGAGCTGTTTTTT
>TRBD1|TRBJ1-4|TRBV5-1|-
CASSLRQGGEKLFF
TGCGCCAGCAGCTTGCGACAGGGAGGGGAAAAACTGTTTTTT
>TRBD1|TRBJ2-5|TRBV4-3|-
CASSQARTGDETQYF
TGCGCCAGCAGCCAAGCTAGGACAGGGGACGAGACCCAGTACTTC
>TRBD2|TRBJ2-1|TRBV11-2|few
CASSHWTSGGNNEQFF
TGTGCCAGCAGCCACTGGACTAGCGGGGGTAACAATGAGCAGTTCTTC
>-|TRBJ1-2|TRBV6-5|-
CASSYSIQTNYGYTF
TGTGCCAGCAGTTACTCTATCCAGACCAACTATGGCTACACCTTC
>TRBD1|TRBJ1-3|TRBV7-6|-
CASSSGQSGNTIYF
TGTGCCAGCAGCTCGGGACAGTCTGGAAACACCATATATTTT